These 11 T cell receptor beta chains came from one sample sequenced in a study of monozygotic twins with inflammatory bowel disease. TCRdb reprocessed the 5' RACE reads and keeps a single row for each CDR3 protein, giving no DNA. Its clone listing holds approximately 400,000 distinct CDR3 sequences. The sequencing sample was made of blood. These receptors were collected from a human donor with ulcerative colitis or Crohn's disease, or a healthy co-twin of an affected twin (not recorded which).

The chain combines TRBV7-9 with TRBJ2-2; TCRdb's D gene call, TRBD2, goes unchecked for lack of DNA. The CDR3 covers 15 residues. CDR1 is SEHNR, CDR2 FQNEAQ, per germline (reference sequence). The CDR3 is CASSRLAGPTGELFF.

The chain combines TRBV6-2 or TRBV6-3 with TRBJ2-3; TCRdb outputs TRBD1, but without DNA this stays unchecked. The CDR3 extends over 17 amino acids. CDR1 is MNHEY and CDR2 is SVGEGT in the germline V gene. The CDR3 sequence: CASSYRSWDRGADTQYF.

CDR3 loop: CASRPPRTGTNTEAFF. The V gene is TRBV6-1, the J gene TRBJ1-1; TCRdb selects TRBD1, and the lack of DNA leaves this call unchecked. Looked up from germline, CDR1 is MNHNS and CDR2 is SASEGT. The CDR3 totals 16 residues.

The chain has TRBV18 and TRBJ1-1; with no DNA, the TCRdb D assignment of TRBD1 cannot be verified. Looked up from germline, CDR1 is KGHSH and CDR2 is LQKENI. The CDR3 extends over 14 amino acids. The CDR3 reads CASSLTTANTEAFF.

The CDR3 sequence is CSARDSGRKGETQYF. This chain connects TRBV20-1 to TRBJ2-5. This CDR3 region has 15 residues. CDR1 DFQATT and CDR2 SNEGSKA come from the germline V gene (reference sequence).

The V and J genes are TRBV6-2 or TRBV6-3 and TRBJ1-5. Per the germline V gene, CDR1 is MNHEY and CDR2 is SVGEGT. The CDR3 has 15 residues. CDR3 in amino acids: CASNTFPPGGQPQHF.

This sequence joins TRBV4-1 and TRBJ1-1. This CDR3 is 16 amino acids long. CDR1 is MGHRA and CDR2 is YSYEKL in the germline V gene. The chain's CDR3 is CASSLVDGALNTEAFF.

The chain joins TRBV6-1 to TRBJ1-1; TCRdb's D call, TRBD1, is unchecked because there is no DNA. CDR3 length equals 16 residues. In germline, CDR1 is MNHNS, CDR2 SASEGT. The CDR3 is CASSQRDQGVNTEAFF.

This chain uses TRBV7-3 with TRBJ2-1; the TRBD2 assignment by TCRdb is unverifiable without DNA. CDR3 length equals 21 residues. Germline V gives CDR1 SGHTA, CDR2 FQGTGA. The CDR3 is CASSLTDSTSLPQPRVNEQFF.

The V gene is TRBV29-1, the J gene TRBJ2-6. The CDR3 consists of 15 residues. Germline lookup yields CDR1 SQVTM and CDR2 ANQGSEA. This CDR3 reads CSVTPGLSGANVLTF.

The chain has TRBV20-1 and TRBJ1-4; TCRdb's D call, TRBD1, is unchecked because there is no DNA. This CDR3 is built from 13 residues. Germline V CDR1 and CDR2: DFQATT, SNEGSKA (reference sequence). The CDR3 protein is CSAQTGAREKLFF.